This T cell receptor (beta chain) was identified during a study of Ad26.COV2.S vaccination and SARS-CoV-2 variants (dated by TCRdb to the early 2020s). A note on the overall study: Vaccine-arm donors came from COV1001, a multicentre, randomized, double-blind, placebo-controlled phase I-IIa trial of Ad26.COV2.S in healthy adults. Ad26.COV2.S was given intramuscularly at 5x10^10 or 1x10^11 viral particles, as a single shot or as two shots 56 days apart. Sequencing of the TCRbeta repertoire served to evaluate the specificity and breadth of SARS-CoV-2-reactive T cell receptors following Ad26.COV2.S vaccination. The TCR-sequenced set comprised around 30 samples: some 19 Ad26.COV2.S vaccine recipients, 5 placebo recipients and 8 SARS-CoV-2 convalescent individuals. Trial participants were randomized into five groups of five: low-dose or high-dose Ad26.COV2.S given once or twice, or placebo on both occasions. Throughout the experiments and outcome assessment, investigators stayed blinded to trial group allocation.

Paper-wide results and their limitations: Spike-specific TCR breadth was higher in Ad26.COV2.S recipients than in placebo recipients (P = 0.0014). The study was not powered for comparison of responses between vaccine doses or regimens. After vaccination, spike-specific CD8+ and CD4+ T cell responses were reported to show substantial breadth. Vaccine and placebo recipients had similar non-spike TCR breadth, a finding consistent with the vaccine containing only spike. It was noted by the authors that total T cell responses may have been underestimated by the TCR breadth and depth analyses.

V is clipped by 0 bases and J by 6 bases, and the sequence between their germline boundaries is 14 bases long. CDR1 is given as SNHLY and CDR2 as FYNNEI, both from the germline V gene. The CDR3 covers 15 residues, taking in both the cysteine and the phenylalanine. The DNA shown is the 45-base CDR3, in frame from base 1. Notes on this clone: The clone's antigen remains unknown. The sample holds no much larger clone one base away, and base qualities are not on file.

The immunoSEQ Assay was used to sequence TCRbeta CDR3 regions. After extraction, genomic DNA underwent amplification by bias-controlled multiplex PCR, followed by high-throughput sequencing. Per the source publication's procedure: To quantify the absolute abundance of each unique TCRbeta CDR3 region, sequences were collapsed and filtered. Usable DNA was measured by amplifying reference genes present in all nucleated cells, and TCRbeta template counts were normalized to that usable DNA to estimate T cell fraction. Repertoire TCRs were annotated as SARS-CoV-2-specific by exact matching of V gene, CDR3 amino acid sequence and J gene to a known reactive TCR set. The reference SARS-CoV-2 TCR set was derived from MIRA and filtered for enrichment in COVID-19-positive ImmuneCODE repertoires, a step that removed public or cross-reactive TCRs. Using the MIRA antigens, annotated TCRs were further analysed by specific ORF or by position within an ORF. Breadth was defined as annotated unique rearrangements over total unique productive rearrangements; depth was the summed frequency of those rearrangements. Two-sided Wilcoxon rank-sum tests were used to compare TCR breadth between groups. What TCRdb holds here is the immuneACCESS table cut down to in-frame rearrangements. Part of the clones is not present; checked against another copy, under half of the missing clones reflect an unresolved V gene, and the others are unexplained. Clone size and V and J calls were adopted from that table, with D and trimming inferred from the DNA. The sample data list a few hundred thousand clones, and roughly 90% of these were observed just once. Of the sample, about 5.4% falls within the top ten clones.

This sample's treatment or condition label indicates: 15 to 20 received Ad26.COV2.S at low or high dose, single or two shots; about 5 received placebo; per-sample allocation not given. Repertoires of vaccine and placebo recipients were sequenced from samples taken on day 63 after the first injection. In Cohort 1b, 20 to 25 adults aged 18-55 years were enrolled at a single site in Boston, USA, between 29 July and 7 August 2020. As a vaccine, Ad26.COV2.S was a replication-incompetent adenovirus type 26 vector that expressed a prefusion-stabilized SARS-CoV-2 spike protein derived from the original Wuhan strain.

The material was peripheral blood, obtained in a trial of Ad26.COV2.S vaccine versus placebo. The chain is assembled from TRBV2 and TRBJ1-1; the D segment could be TRBD1, given 5 matching bases. The receptor was derived from a person between 18 and 59 years old who received the Ad26.COV2.S COVID-19 vaccine or a placebo. The nucleotide sequence reads TGTGCCAGCAGTGAAGCGCTTAGGGGCAACGCTGAAGCTTTCTTT. Its translation reads: CASSEALRGNAEAFF.